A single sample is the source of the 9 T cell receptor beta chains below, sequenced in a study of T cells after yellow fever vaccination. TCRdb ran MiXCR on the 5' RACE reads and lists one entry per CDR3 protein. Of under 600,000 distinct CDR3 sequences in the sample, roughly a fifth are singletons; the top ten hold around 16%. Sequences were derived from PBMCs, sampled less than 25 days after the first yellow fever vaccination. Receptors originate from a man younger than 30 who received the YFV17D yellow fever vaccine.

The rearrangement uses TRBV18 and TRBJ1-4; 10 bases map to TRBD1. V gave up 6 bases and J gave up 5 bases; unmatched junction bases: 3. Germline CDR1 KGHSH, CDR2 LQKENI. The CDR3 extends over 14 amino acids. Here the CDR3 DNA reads TGTGCCAGCTCGGCGGGACAGGGGAATGAAAAACTGTTTTTT. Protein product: CASSAGQGNEKLFF.

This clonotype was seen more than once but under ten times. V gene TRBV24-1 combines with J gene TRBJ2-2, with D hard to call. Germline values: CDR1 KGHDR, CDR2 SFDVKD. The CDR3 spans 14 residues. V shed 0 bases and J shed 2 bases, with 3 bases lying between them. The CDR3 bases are TGTGCCACCAGTGATTTGGGAAACACCGGGGAGCTGTTTTTT. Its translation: CATSDLGNTGELFF.

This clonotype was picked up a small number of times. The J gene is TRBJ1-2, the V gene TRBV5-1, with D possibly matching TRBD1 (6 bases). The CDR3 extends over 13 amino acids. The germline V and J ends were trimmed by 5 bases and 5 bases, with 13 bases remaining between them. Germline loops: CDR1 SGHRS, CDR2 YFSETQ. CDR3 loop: CASSRGQSYGYTF. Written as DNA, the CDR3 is TGCGCCAGCAGTCGGGGACAATCGTATGGCTACACCTTC.

The CDR3 bases are TGTGCCAGCAGCTTCGGCGTGGGAGGGGAAGAGACCCAGTACTTC. Translating gives CASSFGVGGEETQYF. This chain uses TRBV7-6 with TRBJ2-5, with 7 bases identical to TRBD2. Germline V gene sequence: CDR1 SGHVS, CDR2 FNYEAQ. The CDR3 contains 15 residues. The V segment lost 3 bases and the J segment 3 bases; nucleotides outside the gene matches: 7. The variable domain in full, completed from reference TRBV7-6 and TRBJ2-5, reads GAGVSQSPRYKVTKRGQDVALRCDPISGHVSLYWYRQALGQGPEFLTYFNYEAQQDKSGLPNDRFSAERPEGSISTLTIQRTEQRDSAMYRCASSFGVGGEETQYFGPGTRLLVL.

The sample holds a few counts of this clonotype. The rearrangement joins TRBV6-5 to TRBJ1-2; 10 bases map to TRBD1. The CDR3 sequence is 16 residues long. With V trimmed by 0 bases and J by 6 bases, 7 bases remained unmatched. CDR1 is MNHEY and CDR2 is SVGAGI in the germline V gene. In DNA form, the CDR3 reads TGTGCCAGCAGTTACTCTATCCTGACAGGGGGCCATGGCTACACCTTC. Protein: CASSYSILTGGHGYTF.

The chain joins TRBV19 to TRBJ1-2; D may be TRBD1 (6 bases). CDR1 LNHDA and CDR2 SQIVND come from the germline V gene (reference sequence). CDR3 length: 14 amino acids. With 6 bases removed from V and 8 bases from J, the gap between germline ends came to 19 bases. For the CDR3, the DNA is TGTGCCAGTAGCGGCGTTATGGGGGGCTTAGGCTACACCTTC. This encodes CASSGVMGGLGYTF.

In DNA, the CDR3 is TGTGCTAGCAGCCACTTCCGGGACAGGACGGGTGAGCAGTACGTC. Its protein is CASSHFRDRTGEQYV. The chain uses TRBV7-7 and TRBJ2-7, with TRBD1 matching 8 bases. The CDR3 sequence is 15 residues long. The germline CDR1 and CDR2 sequences are SSHAT and FNYEAQ (reference sequence).

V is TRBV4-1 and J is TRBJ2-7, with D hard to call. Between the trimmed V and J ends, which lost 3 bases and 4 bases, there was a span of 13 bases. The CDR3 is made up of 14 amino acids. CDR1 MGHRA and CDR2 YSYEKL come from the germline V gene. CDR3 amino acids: CASSHPEGWYEQYF. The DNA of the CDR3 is TGCGCCAGCAGCCACCCGGAAGGATGGTACGAGCAGTACTTC.

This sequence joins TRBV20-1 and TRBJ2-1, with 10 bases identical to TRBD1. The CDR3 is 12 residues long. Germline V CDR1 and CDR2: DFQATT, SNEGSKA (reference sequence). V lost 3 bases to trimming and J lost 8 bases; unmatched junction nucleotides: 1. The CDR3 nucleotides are TGCAGTGCTAGGACAGGGGGCGATGAGCAGTTCTTC. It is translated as CSARTGGDEQFF.